Sequencing of this T cell receptor beta chain was carried out in a study of CD8+ T cells in alopecia areata. Sorted out of PBMCs were CD4+ T cells and CD8+ T cells. After isolation, RNA underwent reverse transcription to generate cDNA as the sequencing template. Using immunoSEQ multiplex PCR, the repertoire was profiled, and TCRdb retains in-frame clones only, with some absent. The sample includes 55,000 to 75,000 clones, approximately 45% seen only once; the top ten take 17%. This clone occurred a few times. With V trimmed by 2 bases and J by 2 bases, 4 bases remained unmatched. The CDR3 runs 15 residues. The germline V gene encodes CDR1 SEHNR and CDR2 FQNEAQ (reference sequence).

The V call is TRBV7-9, the J call TRBJ2-5, with 8 bases aligning to TRBD1. The TCR sequence derives from a human donor with alopecia areata. The sample consisted of CD8+ T cells sorted from blood, taken at week 0. The CDR3 sequence is CASSLTDRGQETQYF. DNA for the CDR3: TGTGCCAGCAGCTTAACCGACAGGGGTCAAGAGACCCAGTACTTC. The entire variable domain, with the rest obtained from reference TRBV7-9 and TRBJ2-5, is as follows: DTGVSQNPRHKITKRGQNVTFRCDPISEHNRLYWYRQTLGQGPEFLTYFQNEAQLEKSRLLSDRFSAERPKGSFSTLEIQRTEQGDSAMYLCASSLTDRGQETQYFGPGTRLLVL.